A single sample is the source of the 7 T cell receptor beta chains below, sequenced in a study of shared clonotypes between healthy human individuals. Assay: immunoSEQ multiplex PCR; the TCRdb copy retains only in-frame clones and omits some. The sample carries 300,000 or so clones, 74% recorded once. Sample: memory CD4+ T cells sorted from blood. As to subset: CD45RA-negative fraction. All receptors come from a man aged 25-45 years in good health.

This clone was seen just once. The genes are TRBV9 and TRBJ2-5; possible D gene TRBD1, 6 bases. The germline V gene encodes CDR1 SGDLS and CDR2 YYNGEE. V lost 5 bases to trimming and J lost 4 bases, with 18 bases between them. The CDR3 consists of 15 residues. CDR3 region: CASRPTGLGRETQYF. CDR3 coding DNA: TGTGCCAGCAGACCTACAGGGTTAGGCAGAGAGACCCAGTACTTC. Together with reference TRBV9 and TRBJ2-5, the CDR3 gives the full variable domain: DSGVTQTPKHLITATGQRVTLRCSPRSGDLSVYWYQQSLDQGLQFLIQYYNGEERAKGNILERFSAQQFPDLHSELNLSSLELGDSALYFCASRPTGLGRETQYFGPGTRLLVL.

The chain couples TRBV7-2 to TRBJ1-3; possibly TRBD1 for D (6 bases). This CDR3 is 16 amino acids long. CDR1 and CDR2 (germline): SGHTA, FQGNSA. Trimming pared 5 bases from V and 6 bases from J, leaving 20 bases between. The CDR3 coding sequence is TGTGCCAGCAGCCCCGCGATCACAGGGAGGTCAAACACCATATATTTT. It encodes CASSPAITGRSNTIYF. Complete variable domain (other parts from reference TRBV7-2 and TRBJ1-3): GAGVSQSPSNKVTEKGKDVELRCDPISGHTALYWYRQSLGQGLEFLIYFQGNSAPDKSGLPSDRFSAERTGGSVSTLTIQRTQQEDSAVYLCASSPAITGRSNTIYFGEGSWLTVV.

This clone has only a few counts. V gene TRBV5-1 combines with J gene TRBJ1-2; D remains ambiguous. The CDR3 runs to 14 residues. V was trimmed by 0 bases and J by 3 bases, leaving 9 bases between them. CDR1 is SGHRS and CDR2 is YFSETQ in the germline V gene. The CDR3 DNA is TGCGCCAGCAGCTTGGCCCCGGCAGACTATGGCTACACCTTC. This sequence encodes CASSLAPADYGYTF.

Note on this clone: The junction departs from germline at one end; a sequencing error may be responsible. The V gene is TRBV7-7, the J gene TRBJ2-3; maybe TRBD2 (5 bases). This CDR3 is 13 amino acids long. In germline, CDR1 is SSHAT, CDR2 FNYEAQ (reference sequence). CDR3 sequence: CASSYAQEGAQYF. The DNA of the CDR3 is TGTGCTAGCAGTTACGCCCAAGAGGGAGCGCAGTATTTT. The variable domain in full, completed from reference TRBV7-7 and TRBJ2-3, reads GAGVSQSPRYKVTKRGQDVTLRCDPISSHATLYWYQQALGQGPEFLTYFNYEAQPDKSGLPSDRFSAERPEGSISTLTIQRTEQRDSAMYRCASSYAQEGAQYFGPGTRLTVL.

Concerning this clone itself: Within the sample, other DNA sequences also encode this same CDR3. The chain employs TRBV9 and TRBJ2-3; 7 nucleotides match TRBD2. V was pared by 4 bases and J by 1 base, with 3 bases of the junction left unmatched. Germline V CDR1 and CDR2: SGDLS, YYNGEE. The CDR3 runs to 14 residues. This chain's CDR3 is CASSRTSGTDTQYF. The CDR3 DNA reads as TGTGCCAGCAGCAGAACTAGCGGCACAGATACGCAGTATTTT.

V and J are TRBV7-3 and TRBJ1-1; 11 positions agree with TRBD1. The length of the CDR3 is 15 residues. J gave up 5 bases and V 2 bases, and 4 bases lay outside the gene matches. Germline V gene sequence: CDR1 SGHTA, CDR2 FQGTGA. The CDR3 protein is CASSLGTGGQTEAFF. In DNA, the CDR3 is TGTGCCAGCAGCTTAGGGACAGGGGGACAGACTGAAGCTTTCTTT.

The sample holds one count of this clone. J is TRBJ2-5 and V is TRBV5-1; 8 bases are shared with TRBD2. Unmatched junction bases numbered 6, after V lost 0 bases and J lost 2 bases. Germline assignment: CDR1 SGHRS and CDR2 YFSETQ. The CDR3 contains 16 residues. CDR3 in amino acids: CASSLGAGARQETQYF. CDR3 nucleotide sequence: TGCGCCAGCAGCTTGGGAGCGGGAGCGCGACAAGAGACCCAGTACTTC.